Presented here are 20 T cell receptor beta chains from one specimen sequenced in a study of tumor and adjacent non-tumor tissue in lung cancer. A modified ARM-PCR protocol with three rounds of nested PCR amplified TCRbeta. TCRdb re-called the multiplex PCR reads with MiXCR, one entry per CDR3 protein. The table includes 55,000 to 75,000 distinct CDR3 sequences, roughly 56% detected once. RNA was extracted from bulk tissue without any cell sorting. Material: lung tumor tissue. The source of these receptors is a man between 50 and 59 years old with non-small cell lung cancer.

Comments on this clonotype: A much more abundant neighbour one base away suggests this may be a read error. A read error is likely, as this CDR3 ends without the conserved phenylalanine or tryptophan. The chain has TRBV2 and TRBJ1-5; D is ambiguous. The germline V and J ends were trimmed by 7 bases and 3 bases, with 7 bases remaining between them. CDR1 SNHLY and CDR2 FYNNEI come from the germline V gene. The CDR3 is 12 amino acids. This chain's CDR3 is CASKVDNQPQHS. CDR3 in DNA: TGTGCCAGCAAGGTAGACAATCAGCCCCAGCATTCT.

This clonotype occurred many times. This chain links TRBV6-6 with TRBJ1-6; 8 bases align to TRBD1. J lost 12 bases, V lost 2 bases, and 9 bases had no gene match. The CDR3 is 15 residues long. The germline gives CDR1 MNHNY, CDR2 SVGAGI (reference sequence). CDR3 nucleotides: TGTGCCAGCAGTTACGAAACAGGGGGAAGTGGACCCCTCCACTTT. Protein sequence: CASSYETGGSGPLHF.

For this clonotype: A read error is possible here, since a much larger clone lies one base away. V usage is TRBV5-5 and J usage is TRBJ2-5; possible D gene TRBD1, 6 bases. V lost 2 bases to trimming and J lost 7 bases, with 15 bases between them. This CDR3 region has 14 residues. Germline V gives CDR1 SGHKS, CDR2 YYEKEE (reference sequence). The CDR3 DNA reads as TGTGCCAGCAGCTTTTGGGGGCAGCGTGGGACCCAGTACTTC. It is translated as CASSFWGQRGTQYF.

In the case of this clonotype: This CDR3 fails to terminate in the conserved phenylalanine or tryptophan, so it likely reflects a read error. This chain uses TRBV4-1 with TRBJ1-6; maybe TRBD1 (5 bases). The CDR3 is 16 residues long. The V gene lost 4 bases and the J gene lost 9 bases, with 19 bases spanning the gap. The germline CDR1 and CDR2 sequences are MGHRA and YSYEKL. This CDR3 reads CASSLTTGTVGSPLHC. The DNA of the CDR3 is TGCGCCAGCAGCCTTACTACCGGGACGGTGGGTTCACCCCTCCACTGT.

To note about this clonotype: A much larger clonotype is one base distant, so this may be a read error. The V and J genes are TRBV28 and TRBJ2-7, with 9 bases aligning to TRBD1. Germline V gene lookup returns CDR1 MDHEN and CDR2 SYDVKM. The V segment lost 9 bases and the J segment 0 bases; nucleotides outside the gene matches: 3. The CDR3 runs 13 residues. The chain's CDR3 is CARRDRDSYEQYF. Written as DNA, the CDR3 is TGTGCCAGAAGGGACAGGGACTCCTACGAGCAGTACTTC.

J is TRBJ2-7 and V is TRBV28; D might be TRBD2 (6 bases). The CDR3 covers 16 residues. Trimming took 4 bases from V and 6 from J, leaving 22 bases between them. The germline V gene has CDR1 MDHEN and CDR2 SYDVKM. This CDR3 is CASSSLTIGRRCEQYF. CDR3 DNA: TGTGCCAGCAGTTCCTTGACTATCGGGAGACGCTGCGAGCAGTACTTC.

The chain joins TRBV30 to TRBJ1-5; D unclear. V lost 8 bases and J 11 bases, leaving 22 bases between the germline ends. The CDR3 covers 13 residues. CDR1 and CDR2 (germline): GTSNPN, SVGIG (reference sequence). Here the CDR3 DNA reads TGTGCCACGAGTAGCCAGTACAATAAGTCCCAGCATTTT. This codes for CATSSQYNKSQHF.

As for this clonotype: With a much larger clone just one base away, this may be a read error. V is TRBV10-2 and J is TRBJ2-6; D unresolved. The V end lost 0 bases, the J end lost 0 bases, and 6 bases lay between the germline ends. CDR1 is WSHSY and CDR2 is SAAADI in the germline V gene. The CDR3 is 16 amino acids. CDR3 residues: CASSESRRSGANVLTF. As DNA, the CDR3 is TGCGCCAGCAGTGAGTCCAGGCGCTCTGGGGCCAACGTCCTGACTTTC.

As concerns this clonotype: A read error may be the cause here, since a much bigger clone is one base away. This rearrangement joins TRBV20-1 to TRBJ2-1, with 8 bases matching TRBD1. The ends lost 0 bases at V and 5 bases at J; junction bases unmatched: 9. Germline V lookup: CDR1 DFQATT, CDR2 SNEGSKA (reference sequence). This CDR3 is built from 16 residues. This CDR3 reads CSARDCRTGYDNEQFF. The CDR3 DNA follows: TGCAGTGCTAGAGATTGTCGGACAGGGTACGACAATGAGCAGTTCTTC.

The chain links TRBV12-3 or TRBV12-4 to TRBJ2-3; TRBD2 matches 13 bases. J gave up 1 base and V 11 bases, and 12 bases lay outside the gene matches. There are 17 residues in the CDR3. The CDR3 region is CAGNGLAGEGGTDTQYF. The DNA for the CDR3 is TGTGCCGGCAATGGACTAGCGGGAGAAGGGGGCACAGATACGCAGTATTTT.

Regarding this clonotype: A much more abundant neighbour one base away suggests this may be a read error. J is TRBJ1-1 and V is TRBV4-1, with 9 bases matching TRBD1. Germline V gene lookup returns CDR1 MGHRA and CDR2 YSYEKL. V lost 2 bases and J lost 7; bases outside the gene matches: 8. This CDR3 contains 15 residues. The CDR3: CASSQWTGDLSEAFF. The CDR3 bases are TGCGCCAGCAGCCAATGGACAGGGGATCTCAGTGAAGCTTTCTTT.

This clonotype has just one count. A junction end diverges from the germline sequence, so it may reflect a read error. The chain links TRBV10-3 to TRBJ2-5; D unclear. The germline V gene encodes CDR1 ENHRY and CDR2 SYGVKD. The CDR3 has 11 residues. Written as DNA, the CDR3 is TGTGCCATCAAAAACCAAGAGACCCATCACTTC. This codes for CAIKNQETHHF.

Points on this clonotype: A much larger clone lies one base from this, so it may be a read error. In this CDR3 the conserved last residue, phenylalanine or tryptophan, is missing, so a read error is likely. The V call is TRBV5-1, the J call TRBJ2-2, with D possibly TRBD1 on 6 matching bases. The germline CDR1 and CDR2 sequences are SGHRS and YFSETQ. The CDR3 extends over 14 amino acids. V gave up 4 bases and J gave up 6 bases, with 13 bases separating them. CDR3 nucleotides: TGCGCCAGCAGCAGGGGACACGGGGCCGGGGAGCTGTTTTCT. This translates into CASSRGHGAGELFS.

This clonotype has a single count. A much larger clonotype is one base distant, so this may be a read error. The rearrangement links TRBV10-3 to TRBJ2-7; D gene ambiguous. V was pared by 5 bases and J by 0 bases, with 11 bases between. Germline-derived CDR1 and CDR2 are ENHRY and SYGVKD. CDR3 length: 14 amino acids. The CDR3 is CAISPRLNSYEQYF. The DNA for the CDR3 is TGTGCCATCAGTCCGAGACTGAACTCCTACGAGCAGTACTTC.

This clonotype was recorded at least ten times. This chain connects TRBV5-1 to TRBJ2-3, with 9 nucleotides matching TRBD2. V trimming: 3 bases; J trimming: 4 bases; junction bases outside the gene matches: 9. There are 16 residues in the CDR3. Germline loops: CDR1 SGHRS, CDR2 YFSETQ. CDR3 nucleotide sequence: TGCGCCAGCAGCTCCGGAGGGACTAGCATCCCAGATACGCAGTATTTT. Translated: CASSSGGTSIPDTQYF.

With respect to this clonotype: Sequence at one end of the junction differs from germline and may be a read error. J is TRBJ2-3 and V is TRBV4-2; D is possibly TRBD2 (5 bases). The CDR3 spans 16 residues. CDR1 is LGHNA and CDR2 is YNFKEQ in the germline V gene. CDR3 residues: CASILASSLATYTRYF. The CDR3 DNA follows: TGTGCCAGCATCCTAGCCTCCAGCCTCGCTACATATACGCGGTATTTT.

This clonotype has just a few counts. The V call is TRBV5-1, the J call TRBJ1-3; D unclear. CDR1 is SGHRS and CDR2 is YFSETQ in the germline V gene. The CDR3 runs to 15 residues. Trimming cost V 0 bases and J 4 bases, with 11 bases left between them. The CDR3 loop is CASSLAPEAGNTIYF. CDR3 DNA: TGCGCCAGCAGCTTGGCCCCAGAGGCAGGAAACACCATATATTTT.

Points on this clonotype: The junction departs from germline at one end; a sequencing error may be responsible. This sequence joins TRBV20-1 and TRBJ2-7, with D possibly matching TRBD2 (5 bases). The CDR3 spans 12 residues. CDR1 is DFQATT and CDR2 is SNEGSKA in the germline V gene (reference sequence). CDR3 sequence reads: CSAKNGEYEQYF. DNA of the CDR3: TGCAGTGCCAAGAACGGGGAGTACGAGCAGTATTTC.

The chain is built from TRBV28 and TRBJ1-5; no clear D. Germline lookup yields CDR1 MDHEN and CDR2 SYDVKM. V was pared by 3 bases and J by 11 bases, with 14 bases between. The CDR3 consists of 13 residues. The CDR3 DNA is TGTGCCAGCAGTTTCCCGGGGTTTATGACCCAGCATTTT. It yields the protein CASSFPGFMTQHF.

The chain employs TRBV5-1 and TRBJ1-5, with 7 bases aligning to TRBD1. V lost 1 base and J lost 3; bases outside the gene matches: 4. Germline V gene data show CDR1 as SGHRS and CDR2 as YFSETQ. This CDR3 comprises 15 residues. Written as DNA, the CDR3 is TGCGCCAGCAGCTTGACAGGGGCCGTCAATCAGCCCCAGCATTTT. Encoded protein: CASSLTGAVNQPQHF.